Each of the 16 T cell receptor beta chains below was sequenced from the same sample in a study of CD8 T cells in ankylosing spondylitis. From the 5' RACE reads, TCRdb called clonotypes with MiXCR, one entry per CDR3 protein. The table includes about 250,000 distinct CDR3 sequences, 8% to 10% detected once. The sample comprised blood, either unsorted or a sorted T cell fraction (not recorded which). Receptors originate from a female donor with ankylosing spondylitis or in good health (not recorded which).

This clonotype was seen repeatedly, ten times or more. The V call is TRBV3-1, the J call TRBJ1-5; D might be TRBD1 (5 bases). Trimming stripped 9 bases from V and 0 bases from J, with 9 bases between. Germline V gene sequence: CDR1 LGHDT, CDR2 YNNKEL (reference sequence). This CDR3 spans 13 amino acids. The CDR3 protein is CASRQISNQPQHF. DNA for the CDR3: TGTGCCAGTCGACAGATTAGCAATCAGCCCCAGCATTTT.

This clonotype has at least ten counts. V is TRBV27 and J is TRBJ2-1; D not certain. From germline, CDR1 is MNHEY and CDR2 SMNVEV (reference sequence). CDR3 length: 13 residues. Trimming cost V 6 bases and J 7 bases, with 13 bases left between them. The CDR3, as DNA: TGTGCCAGCAGAGCCGTCCTTTGGAATGAGCAGTTCTTC. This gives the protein CASRAVLWNEQFF.

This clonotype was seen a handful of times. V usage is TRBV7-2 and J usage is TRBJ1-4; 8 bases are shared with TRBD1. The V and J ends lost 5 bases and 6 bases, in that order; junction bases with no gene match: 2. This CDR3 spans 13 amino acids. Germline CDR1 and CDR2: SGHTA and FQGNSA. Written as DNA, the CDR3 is TGTGCCAGCAGCATGACAGGGGATGAAAAACTGTTTTTT. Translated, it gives CASSMTGDEKLFF.

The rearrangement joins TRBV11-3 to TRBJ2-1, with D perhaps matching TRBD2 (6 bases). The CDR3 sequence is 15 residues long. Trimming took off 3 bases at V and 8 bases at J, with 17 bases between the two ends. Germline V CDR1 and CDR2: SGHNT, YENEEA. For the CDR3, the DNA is TGTGCCAGCAGCTTCGGGGACTCGGACGTCTATGAGCAGTTCTTC. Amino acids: CASSFGDSDVYEQFF.

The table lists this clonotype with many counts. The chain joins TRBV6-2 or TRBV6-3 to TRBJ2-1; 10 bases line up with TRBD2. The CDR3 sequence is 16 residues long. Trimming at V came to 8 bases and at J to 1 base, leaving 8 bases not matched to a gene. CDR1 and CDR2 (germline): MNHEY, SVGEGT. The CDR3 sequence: CASGDGLAVSYNEQFF. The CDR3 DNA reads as TGTGCCAGCGGGGACGGACTAGCGGTATCCTACAATGAGCAGTTCTTC.

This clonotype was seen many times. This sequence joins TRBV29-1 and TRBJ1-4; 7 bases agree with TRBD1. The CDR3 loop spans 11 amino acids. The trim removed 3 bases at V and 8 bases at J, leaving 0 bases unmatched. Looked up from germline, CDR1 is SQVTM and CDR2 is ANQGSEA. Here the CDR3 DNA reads TGCAGCGTTGACAGGGGGGAAAAACTGTTTTTT. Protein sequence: CSVDRGEKLFF.

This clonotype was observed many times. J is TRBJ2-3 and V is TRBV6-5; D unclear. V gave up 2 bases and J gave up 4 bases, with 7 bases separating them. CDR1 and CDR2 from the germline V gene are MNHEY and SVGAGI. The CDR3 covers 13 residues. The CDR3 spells CASSYPGADTQYF. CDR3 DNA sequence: TGTGCCAGCAGTTACCCCGGAGCAGATACGCAGTATTTT.

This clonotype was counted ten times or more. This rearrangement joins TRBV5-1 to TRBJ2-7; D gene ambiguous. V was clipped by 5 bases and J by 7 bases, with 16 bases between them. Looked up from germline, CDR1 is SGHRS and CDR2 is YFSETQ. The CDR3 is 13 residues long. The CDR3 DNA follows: TGCGCCAGCAGAAGAAAGCCTTCAGAGGAGCAGTACTTC. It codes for CASRRKPSEEQYF.

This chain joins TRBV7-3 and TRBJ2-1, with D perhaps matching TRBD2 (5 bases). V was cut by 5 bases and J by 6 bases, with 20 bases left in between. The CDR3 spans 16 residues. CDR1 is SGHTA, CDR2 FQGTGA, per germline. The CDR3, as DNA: TGTGCCAGCAGCCCCACGAGGGCTAGCAGAGGCAATGAGCAGTTCTTC. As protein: CASSPTRASRGNEQFF.

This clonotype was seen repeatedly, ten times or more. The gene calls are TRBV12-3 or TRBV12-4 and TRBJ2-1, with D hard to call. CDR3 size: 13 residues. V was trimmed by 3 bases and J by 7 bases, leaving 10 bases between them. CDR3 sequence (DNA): TGTGCCAGCAGTTTGTCCGTTACGAATGAGCAGTTCTTC. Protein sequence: CASSLSVTNEQFF.

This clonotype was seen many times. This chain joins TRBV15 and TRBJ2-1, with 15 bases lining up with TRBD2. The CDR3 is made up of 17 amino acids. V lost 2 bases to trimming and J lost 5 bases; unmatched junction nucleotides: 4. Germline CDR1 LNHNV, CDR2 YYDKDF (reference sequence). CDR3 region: CATSRWTSGRENNEQFF. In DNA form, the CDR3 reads TGTGCCACCAGCAGATGGACTAGCGGGAGGGAAAACAATGAGCAGTTCTTC.

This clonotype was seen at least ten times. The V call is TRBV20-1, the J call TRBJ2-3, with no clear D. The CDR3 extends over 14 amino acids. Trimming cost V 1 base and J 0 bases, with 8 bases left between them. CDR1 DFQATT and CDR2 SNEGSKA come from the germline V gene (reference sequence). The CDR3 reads CSARGASSTDTQYF. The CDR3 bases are TGCAGTGCTAGAGGGGCATCTAGCACAGATACGCAGTATTTT.

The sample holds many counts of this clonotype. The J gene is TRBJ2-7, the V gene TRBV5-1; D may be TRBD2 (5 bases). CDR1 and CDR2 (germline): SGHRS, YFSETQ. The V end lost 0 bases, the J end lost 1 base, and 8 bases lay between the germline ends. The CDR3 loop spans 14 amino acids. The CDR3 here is CASSLGSASYEQYF. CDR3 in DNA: TGCGCCAGCAGCTTGGGTAGCGCTTCCTACGAGCAGTACTTC.

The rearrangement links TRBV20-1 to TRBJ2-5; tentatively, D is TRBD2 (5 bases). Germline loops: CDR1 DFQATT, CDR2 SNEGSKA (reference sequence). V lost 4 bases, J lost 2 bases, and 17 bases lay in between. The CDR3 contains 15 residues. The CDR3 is CSATENSGFQETQYF. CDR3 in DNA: TGCAGTGCTACCGAAAATTCGGGGTTTCAAGAGACCCAGTACTTC.

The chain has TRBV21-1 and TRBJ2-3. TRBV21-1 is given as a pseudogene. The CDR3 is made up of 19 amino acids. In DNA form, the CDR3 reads TGTGCCAGCACCAAATATGAGAACGGTCTGTACCTTTCCACAGATATGCAGTATTTT. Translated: CASTKYENGLYLSTDMQYF.

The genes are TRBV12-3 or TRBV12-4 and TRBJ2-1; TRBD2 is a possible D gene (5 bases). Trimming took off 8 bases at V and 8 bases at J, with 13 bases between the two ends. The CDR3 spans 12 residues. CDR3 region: CASSGGSYEQFF. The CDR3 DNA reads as TGTGCCAGCTCTGGTGGGAGCTATGAGCAGTTCTTC.